This T cell receptor beta chain was captured in a study of control samples from healthy donors and cancer patients. There are 15 residues in the CDR3. V was trimmed by 1 base and J by 5 bases, leaving 12 bases between them. CDR1 is MNHNS and CDR2 is SASEGT in the germline V gene. Measured with immunoSEQ multiplex PCR; TCRdb has only the in-frame clones, and not every one. The sample lists 150,000 to 160,000 clones; over 85% were seen once. The sequence was obtained from a man aged 40-49 years in good health. The sample comprised blood. The genes are TRBV6-1 and TRBJ1-5; D not certain. Here the CDR3 DNA reads TGTGCCAGCAGTGAAGGGGGTGCCCTACATCAGCCCCAGCATTTT. This sequence encodes CASSEGGALHQPQHF.